The 32 T cell receptor beta chains given below trace back to one sample, sequenced in a study of spatial heterogeneity in lung cancer. As to time point: blood at routine non-recurrence follow-up after resection. Without sorting, whole RNA was sequenced from tumor, nontumor lung or frozen PBMC. In TCRdb, the 5' RACE reads were re-called with MiXCR into one record per CDR3 protein. The table lists more than 25,000 distinct CDR3 sequences, 6% of them singletons. The sample here was PBMCs, taken at follow-up. Receptor source: a male donor with early-stage non-small cell lung cancer.

This clonotype was seen repeatedly, ten times or more. This chain joins TRBV5-1 and TRBJ2-3; 7 bases match TRBD1. Germline CDR1 SGHRS, CDR2 YFSETQ. The V and J ends lost 0 bases and 2 bases, in that order; junction bases with no gene match: 6. This CDR3 comprises 16 residues. CDR3 DNA: TGCGCCAGCAGCTTGGGTAGGACAGGATCCACAGATACGCAGTATTTT. Protein sequence: CASSLGRTGSTDTQYF.

This clonotype was counted ten times or more. The chain carries TRBV5-5 and TRBJ2-3, with 10 bases aligning to TRBD2. Germline values: CDR1 SGHKS, CDR2 YYEKEE (reference sequence). This CDR3 has 16 amino acids. V dropped 2 bases and J dropped 3; count of bases not matched to a gene: 6. The CDR3 DNA reads as TGTGCCAGCAGCTTACAAGTAGCGGGGGGTACAGATACGCAGTATTTT. Protein product: CASSLQVAGGTDTQYF.

This clonotype was detected ten times or more. This rearrangement joins TRBV15 to TRBJ1-2, with D uncertain. Trimming removed 0 bases from V and 4 bases from J, with 6 bases in between. The CDR3 runs 13 residues. Germline V lookup: CDR1 LNHNV, CDR2 YYDKDF (reference sequence). Here the CDR3 reads CATSRDSTYGYTF. CDR3 sequence (DNA): TGTGCCACCAGCAGAGATAGTACCTATGGCTACACCTTC.

This clonotype was seen many times. CDR3 bases: TGTGCCAGCAGTTACGAGACAGGGGGCTGGTACGAGCAGTACTTC. This codes for CASSYETGGWYEQYF. V and J are TRBV6-2 or TRBV6-3 and TRBJ2-7; 10 positions match TRBD1. This CDR3 has 15 residues. V shed 2 bases and J 4 bases; nucleotides not matched to a gene: 5. Germline V gene lookup returns CDR1 MNHEY and CDR2 SVGEGT.

The chain recombines TRBV2 with TRBJ1-6; no clear D gene. V dropped 10 bases and J dropped 10 bases, with 11 bases sitting between them. This CDR3 has 11 amino acids. Germline loops: CDR1 SNHLY, CDR2 FYNNEI. The CDR3 loop reads CANDGGSPLHF. The DNA for the CDR3 is TGTGCCAACGACGGTGGGTCACCCCTCCACTTT.

This clonotype was recorded many times. This chain uses TRBV20-1 with TRBJ1-5; TRBD1 might be the D (5 bases). The CDR3 loop spans 14 amino acids. Trimming took off 2 bases at V and 3 bases at J, with 11 bases between the two ends. The germline CDR1 and CDR2 sequences are DFQATT and SNEGSKA (reference sequence). This chain's CDR3 is CSARRETVNQPQHF. The DNA of the CDR3 is TGCAGTGCTAGACGCGAGACAGTCAATCAGCCCCAGCATTTT.

This clonotype appeared a few times. This chain connects TRBV2 to TRBJ2-7, with D tentatively TRBD2 (7 bases). Germline values: CDR1 SNHLY, CDR2 FYNNEI. The V end was cut by 8 bases, the J end by 1 base, with 15 bases between. The CDR3 is made up of 14 amino acids. The CDR3 region has the DNA TGTGCCAGCGGGGGGGCGGTGGGATCCTACGAGCAGTACTTC. It specifies CASGGAVGSYEQYF.

This clonotype came up a few times. This chain connects TRBV11-3 to TRBJ1-2; perhaps TRBD1 as D (6 bases). Germline lookup yields CDR1 SGHNT and CDR2 YENEEA. The CDR3 has 12 residues. Trimming stripped 5 bases from V and 3 bases from J, with 7 bases between. DNA for the CDR3: TGTGCCAGCAGCCGACAGGACTATGGCTACACCTTC. This codes for CASSRQDYGYTF. The full variable domain, its missing parts supplied by reference TRBV11-3 and TRBJ1-2, is EAGVVQSPRYKIIEKKQPVAFWCNPISGHNTLYWYLQNLGQGPELLIRYENEEAVDDSQLPKDRFSAERLKGVDSTLKIQPAELGDSAVYLCASSRQDYGYTFGSGTRLTVV.

This clonotype was observed many times. The rearrangement uses TRBV10-3 and TRBJ2-3; TRBD2 might be the D (6 bases). V lost 4 bases and J 5 bases, leaving 19 bases between the germline ends. CDR3 length equals 16 residues. CDR1 is ENHRY, CDR2 SYGVKD, per germline. Here the CDR3 DNA reads TGTGCCATCAGTGCCCAGGGCCCAGCGGAGGGAGATACGCAGTATTTT. Its translation: CAISAQGPAEGDTQYF.

The table lists this clonotype with many counts. The chain carries TRBV7-9 and TRBJ2-7, with 7 bases that match TRBD1. CDR3 length equals 14 residues. The junction had 7 bases not matched to a gene; V was cut back by 4 bases and J by 4 bases. CDR1 is SEHNR and CDR2 is FQNEAQ in the germline V gene (reference sequence). DNA of the CDR3: TGTGCCAGCAGCTCCCACGGGACAGAGTACGAGCAGTACTTC. Translating it yields CASSSHGTEYEQYF.

CDR3 amino acids: CSANSRDRVMTEQYF. DNA for the CDR3: TGCAGTGCGAATAGCCGGGACAGGGTCATGACCGAGCAGTACTTC. The chain is built from TRBV20-1 and TRBJ2-7; 9 bases are a match to TRBD1. J gave up 6 bases and V 6 bases, and 15 bases lay outside the gene matches. CDR3 size: 15 residues. Germline V gene lookup returns CDR1 DFQATT and CDR2 SNEGSKA (reference sequence).

This clonotype was picked up many times. The chain uses TRBV6-2 or TRBV6-3 and TRBJ2-1; 13 nucleotides match TRBD2. Per the germline V gene, CDR1 is MNHEY and CDR2 is SVGEGT. The CDR3 spans 15 residues. V lost 6 bases, J lost 9 bases, and 8 bases stayed unmatched. DNA for the CDR3: TGTGCCAGCAGACTACTAGCGGGGGGGCCGGGTGAGCAGTTCTTC. Protein sequence: CASRLLAGGPGEQFF.

This clonotype has a count of ten or more. The chain combines TRBV5-1 with TRBJ1-1; D not resolved. V lost 0 bases to trimming and J lost 4 bases, with 7 bases between them. The CDR3 is 13 amino acids. CDR1 SGHRS and CDR2 YFSETQ come from the germline V gene. The CDR3 DNA is TGCGCCAGCAGCTTGGGGACGGCCACTGAAGCTTTCTTT. Its translation is CASSLGTATEAFF. Complete variable domain (other parts from reference TRBV5-1 and TRBJ1-1): KAGVTQTPRYLIKTRGQQVTLSCSPISGHRSVSWYQQTPGQGLQFLFEYFSETQRNKGNFPGRFSGRQFSNSRSEMNVSTLELGDSALYLCASSLGTATEAFFGQGTRLTVV.

This rearrangement joins TRBV20-1 to TRBJ2-2; D is perhaps TRBD2 (6 bases). The CDR3 runs 13 residues. The ends were cut back, 6 bases at V and 1 base at J, with 9 bases in the middle. Germline V gene data show CDR1 as DFQATT and CDR2 as SNEGSKA (reference sequence). The CDR3 nucleotides read TGCAGTGCGTCGGGGGTGAACACCGGGGAGCTGTTTTTT. This codes for CSASGVNTGELFF.

This clonotype has at least ten counts. This chain joins TRBV12-3 or TRBV12-4 and TRBJ1-1; the D is unclear. V was shortened by 5 bases and J by 0 bases, with 13 bases between the two germline ends. The CDR3 is 15 residues long. The DNA of the CDR3 is TGTGCCAGCAGTCCCGCCGGGTACATGAACACTGAAGCTTTCTTT. Protein sequence: CASSPAGYMNTEAFF.

V usage is TRBV6-1 and J usage is TRBJ2-3; 8 bases align to TRBD2. Germline CDR1 and CDR2: MNHNS and SASEGT. V trimming: 7 bases; J trimming: 1 base; junction bases outside the gene matches: 7. CDR3 length equals 15 residues. The chain's CDR3 is CASTSGAGGTDTQYF. The CDR3 DNA reads TGTGCCAGCACCAGTGGAGCGGGAGGCACAGATACGCAGTATTTT.

Within the sample, this clonotype is medium-sized. The rearrangement uses TRBV6-6 and TRBJ2-5; maybe TRBD2 (6 bases). Looked up from germline, CDR1 is MNHNY and CDR2 is SVGAGI (reference sequence). The CDR3 extends over 15 amino acids. V lost 4 bases, J lost 5 bases, and 17 bases lay in between. The CDR3 region is CASSSISGTGETQYF. The CDR3 DNA follows: TGTGCCAGCAGTTCCATTTCCGGGACTGGTGAGACCCAGTACTTC.

The table lists this clonotype with many counts. The chain has TRBV12-5 and TRBJ1-5; D gene ambiguous. This CDR3 is 13 amino acids long. Germline assignment: CDR1 LGHNT and CDR2 FRNRAP. The germline V and J ends were trimmed by 3 bases and 2 bases, with 5 bases remaining between them. The CDR3, as DNA: TGTGCTAGTGGTTTACCGGGCAATCAGCCCCAGCATTTT. Translated, it gives CASGLPGNQPQHF.

This clonotype came up a few times. The chain combines TRBV12-3 or TRBV12-4 with TRBJ2-7, with D unclear. Trimming removed 8 bases at V and 8 bases at J, with 19 bases between. The CDR3 is 13 amino acids. This chain's CDR3 is CASRRIGMVKQYV. The CDR3 bases are TGTGCCAGCCGAAGAATAGGGATGGTTAAGCAGTACGTC.

This clonotype has at least ten counts. J is TRBJ1-1 and V is TRBV29-1; D call uncertain. V was trimmed by 4 bases and J by 10 bases, leaving 16 bases between them. This CDR3 spans 12 amino acids. Germline CDR1 and CDR2: SQVTM and ANQGSEA. This chain's CDR3 is CSVGVGITPAFF. Here the CDR3 DNA reads TGCAGCGTTGGAGTAGGGATCACTCCAGCTTTCTTT.

The chain combines TRBV7-2 with TRBJ2-3; D unclear. The CDR3 has 12 residues. Germline V gene data show CDR1 as SGHTA and CDR2 as FQGNSA. V was trimmed by 0 bases and J by 4 bases, leaving 2 bases between them. The CDR3 region is CASSLASDTQYF. CDR3 DNA sequence: TGTGCCAGCAGCTTAGCGTCAGATACGCAGTATTTT.

This clonotype has at least ten counts. The chain joins TRBV7-9 to TRBJ2-3; D possibly matches TRBD1 or TRBD2 (6 bases each). This CDR3 contains 13 residues. V lost 3 bases, J lost 4 bases, and 8 bases lay in between. CDR1 SEHNR and CDR2 FQNEAQ come from the germline V gene (reference sequence). CDR3 sequence (DNA): TGTGCCAGCAGCTTGGGGGGCCCAGATACGCAGTATTTT. It specifies CASSLGGPDTQYF.

This clonotype came up many times. CDR3 sequence reads: CSARGDTSGSSYNEQFF. CDR3 DNA: TGCAGTGCTAGAGGGGACACTAGCGGTAGCTCCTACAATGAGCAGTTCTTC. The rearrangement joins TRBV20-1 to TRBJ2-1; 8 nucleotides align to TRBD2. V was pared by 1 base and J by 0 bases, with 8 bases of the junction left unmatched. The CDR3 is 17 amino acids. Per germline, CDR1 DFQATT and CDR2 SNEGSKA (reference sequence).

This clonotype was observed at least ten times. This sequence joins TRBV12-5 and TRBJ1-5; 8 bases align to TRBD1. The germline V gene encodes CDR1 LGHNT and CDR2 FRNRAP. This CDR3 contains 14 residues. V lost 6 bases to trimming and J lost 3 bases; unmatched junction nucleotides: 4. This chain's CDR3 is CASGGTGTNQPQHF. The CDR3 coding sequence is TGTGCTAGTGGGGGGACAGGTACCAATCAGCCCCAGCATTTT.

This clonotype appeared a few times. The chain couples TRBV14 to TRBJ1-3; D uncertain. V was pared by 1 base and J by 0 bases, with 10 bases between. Germline CDR1 and CDR2: SGHDN and FVKESK. The CDR3 runs 16 residues. The CDR3 protein is CASSQGLLRSGNTIYF. CDR3 coding DNA: TGTGCCAGCAGCCAAGGATTGTTACGCTCTGGAAACACCATATATTTT.

This clonotype has at least ten counts. V usage is TRBV14 and J usage is TRBJ2-3; D may be TRBD2 (5 bases). V lost 8 bases and J lost 7, with 10 bases in between. This CDR3 region has 11 residues. Germline V gives CDR1 SGHDN, CDR2 FVKESK. CDR3 in DNA: TGTGCCAGCTCGGGGTTCAATACGCAGTATTTT. Its translation: CASSGFNTQYF.

The rearrangement uses TRBV29-1 and TRBJ1-2; no clear D gene. CDR1 and CDR2 from the germline V gene are SQVTM and ANQGSEA. The CDR3 contains 15 residues. Trimming stripped 4 bases from V and 4 bases from J, with 19 bases between. The CDR3 DNA is TGCAGCGTTGGAAAAAGAGGACTGAGTTCCTATGGCTACACCTTC. Translation gives CSVGKRGLSSYGYTF.

Many counts were recorded for this clonotype. The J gene is TRBJ2-7, the V gene TRBV27; D is perhaps TRBD2 (6 bases). The ends were cut back, 4 bases at V and 2 bases at J, with 12 bases in the middle. In germline, CDR1 is MNHEY, CDR2 SMNVEV (reference sequence). CDR3 size: 14 residues. The CDR3 DNA follows: TGTGCCAGCAGTTCCACTAGCCTCCCCTACGAGCAGTACGTC. This encodes CASSSTSLPYEQYV.

This clonotype has ten or more counts. J is TRBJ2-3 and V is TRBV20-1, with 7 nucleotides matching TRBD2. Germline CDR1 and CDR2: DFQATT and SNEGSKA (reference sequence). V trimming: 5 bases; J trimming: 3 bases; junction bases outside the gene matches: 8. The CDR3 is made up of 14 amino acids. The CDR3 DNA reads as TGCAGTGCTCAGAAGCCGGGGGGAACAGATACGCAGTATTTT. Amino acids: CSAQKPGGTDTQYF.

This clonotype came up many times. V gene TRBV7-2 combines with J gene TRBJ1-2; 10 nucleotides match TRBD1. Germline V lookup: CDR1 SGHTA, CDR2 FQGNSA. V shed 4 bases, J shed 8 bases, and the junction held 13 bases outside the gene matches. CDR3 size: 16 residues. The CDR3 loop is CASSSRQGARSEGYTF. DNA for the CDR3: TGTGCCAGCAGCTCCCGACAGGGGGCGCGATCCGAAGGCTACACCTTC.

At least ten counts were recorded for this clonotype. The chain carries TRBV11-3 and TRBJ2-6; D ambiguous. Trimming removed 3 bases from V and 2 bases from J, with 11 bases in between. The CDR3 loop spans 16 amino acids. CDR1 and CDR2 (germline): SGHNT, YENEEA. The CDR3 sequence: CASSFSVLTGANVLTF. DNA for the CDR3: TGTGCCAGCAGCTTCTCCGTTTTAACTGGGGCCAACGTCCTGACTTTC.

The chain has TRBV5-1 and TRBJ1-2; the D is unclear. The CDR3 sequence is 12 residues long. V lost 2 bases and J 13 bases, leaving 15 bases between the germline ends. Germline values: CDR1 SGHRS, CDR2 YFSETQ. The CDR3 bases are TGCGCCAGCAGCTTTCCCGAAGAGGCGGCCACCTTC. This codes for CASSFPEEAATF.